This T cell receptor (beta chain) was identified during a study of T cell repertoires in cytomegalovirus infection. Study at large: CMV epitopes that were recently identified and HLA-C-restricted were used alongside well-studied HLA-B-restricted ones.

CDR1 is SGHTA, CDR2 FQGNSA, per germline. The CDR3 has 14 residues. Between the trimmed V and J ends, which lost 1 base and 10 bases, there was a span of 14 bases. Each CDR3 protein is one row after TCRdb ran MiXCR on the reads. This sample has around 750,000 distinct CDR3 sequences, with 32% found just once. This clonotype has a count of ten or more. Antigen unknown. Study-wide results and limits: The ex vivo response was dominated by HLA-C-restricted CMV-specific TCR beta clonotypes.

The V call is TRBV7-2, the J call TRBJ2-1; no clear D. Sequencing used cultured CD8+ T cells from PBMCs, obtained from culture after CMV antigen stimulation. The receptor was isolated from a human donor in good health (CMV status not recorded). Some clones in this sample may be carry-over from other donors' samples. The CDR3 loop reads CASSLGVRFYEQFF. The CDR3, as DNA: TGTGCCAGCAGCTTAGGGGTCAGGTTTTACGAGCAGTTCTTC.